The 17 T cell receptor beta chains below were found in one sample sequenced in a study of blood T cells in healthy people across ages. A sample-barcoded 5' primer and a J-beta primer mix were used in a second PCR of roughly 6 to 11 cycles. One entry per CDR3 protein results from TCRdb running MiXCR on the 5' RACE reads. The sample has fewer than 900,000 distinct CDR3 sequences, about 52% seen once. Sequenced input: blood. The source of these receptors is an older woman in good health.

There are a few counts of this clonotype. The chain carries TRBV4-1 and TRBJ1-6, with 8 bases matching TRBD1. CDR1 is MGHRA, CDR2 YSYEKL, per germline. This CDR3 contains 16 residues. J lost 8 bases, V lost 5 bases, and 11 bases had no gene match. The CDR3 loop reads CASSGAVTGAYSPLHF. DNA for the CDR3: TGCGCCAGCAGCGGCGCAGTGACAGGGGCCTATTCACCCCTCCACTTT.

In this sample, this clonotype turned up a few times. For the CDR3, the DNA is TGTGCCAGCAGTTTAGTGGGATACACTGAAGCTTTCTTT. It codes for CASSLVGYTEAFF. This rearrangement joins TRBV12-3 or TRBV12-4 to TRBJ1-1; D remains ambiguous. The CDR3 runs to 13 residues. Trimming stripped 1 base from V and 3 bases from J, with 6 bases between.

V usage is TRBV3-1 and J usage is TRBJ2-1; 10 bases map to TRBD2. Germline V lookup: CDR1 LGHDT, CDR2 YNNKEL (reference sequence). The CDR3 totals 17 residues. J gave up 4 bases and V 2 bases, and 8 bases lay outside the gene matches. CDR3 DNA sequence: TGTGCCAGCAGCCAAACCAGGCGGACTAGCGGATACAATGAGCAGTTCTTC. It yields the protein CASSQTRRTSGYNEQFF.

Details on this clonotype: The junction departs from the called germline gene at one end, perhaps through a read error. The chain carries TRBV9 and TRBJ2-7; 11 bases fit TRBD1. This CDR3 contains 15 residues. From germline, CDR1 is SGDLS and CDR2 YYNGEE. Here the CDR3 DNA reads TGTCCCAGCAGCGCAGGACAGGGGGCTTCCTACGAGCAGTACTTC. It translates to CPSSAGQGASYEQYF.

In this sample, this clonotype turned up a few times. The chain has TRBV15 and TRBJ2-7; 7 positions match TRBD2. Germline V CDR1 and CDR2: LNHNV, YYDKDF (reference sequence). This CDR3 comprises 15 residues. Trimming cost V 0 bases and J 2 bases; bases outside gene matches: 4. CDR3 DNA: TGTGCCACCAGCAGAGAGGGAGGGACTACCTACGAGCAGTACTTC. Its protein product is CATSREGGTTYEQYF.

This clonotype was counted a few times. CDR3 sequence reads: CASSLRGQGSGANVLTF. CDR3 coding DNA: TGTGCCAGCAGCTTACGGGGACAGGGGTCTGGGGCCAACGTCCTGACTTTC. The V gene is TRBV7-2, the J gene TRBJ2-6, with 10 bases identical to TRBD1. Trimming at V came to 2 bases and at J to 1 base, leaving 2 bases not matched to a gene. This CDR3 is 17 amino acids long. Germline CDR1 SGHTA, CDR2 FQGNSA. The entire variable domain, with the rest obtained from reference TRBV7-2 and TRBJ2-6, is as follows: GAGVSQSPSNKVTEKGKDVELRCDPISGHTALYWYRQSLGQGLEFLIYFQGNSAPDKSGLPSDRFSAERTGGSVSTLTIQRTQQEDSAVYLCASSLRGQGSGANVLTFGAGSRLTVL.

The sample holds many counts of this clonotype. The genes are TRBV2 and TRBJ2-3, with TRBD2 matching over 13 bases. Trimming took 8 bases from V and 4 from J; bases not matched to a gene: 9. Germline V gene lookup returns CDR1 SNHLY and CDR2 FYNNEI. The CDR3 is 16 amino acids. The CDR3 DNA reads TGTGCCAGCTCTTACGGACTAGCGGGAGTTGCAGATACGCAGTATTTT. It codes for CASSYGLAGVADTQYF.

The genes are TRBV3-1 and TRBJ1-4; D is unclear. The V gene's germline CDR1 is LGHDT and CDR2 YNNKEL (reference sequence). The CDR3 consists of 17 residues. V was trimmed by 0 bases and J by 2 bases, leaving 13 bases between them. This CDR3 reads CASSQDLKGGTNEKLFF. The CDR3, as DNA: TGTGCCAGCAGCCAAGATTTAAAGGGCGGCACTAATGAAAAACTGTTTTTT.

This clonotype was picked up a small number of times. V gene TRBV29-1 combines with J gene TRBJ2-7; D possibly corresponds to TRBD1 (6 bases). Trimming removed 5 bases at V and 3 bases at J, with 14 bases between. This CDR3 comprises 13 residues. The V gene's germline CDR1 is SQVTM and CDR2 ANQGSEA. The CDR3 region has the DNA TGCAGCGTTCAGTGGACAGCAAACTACGAGCAGTACTTC. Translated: CSVQWTANYEQYF.

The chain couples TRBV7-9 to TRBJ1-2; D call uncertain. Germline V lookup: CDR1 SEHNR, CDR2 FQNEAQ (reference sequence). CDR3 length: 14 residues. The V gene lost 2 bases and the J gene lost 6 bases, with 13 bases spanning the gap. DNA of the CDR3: TGTGCCAGCAGCTTAACCTCAGGAGAAAATGGCTACACCTTC. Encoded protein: CASSLTSGENGYTF.

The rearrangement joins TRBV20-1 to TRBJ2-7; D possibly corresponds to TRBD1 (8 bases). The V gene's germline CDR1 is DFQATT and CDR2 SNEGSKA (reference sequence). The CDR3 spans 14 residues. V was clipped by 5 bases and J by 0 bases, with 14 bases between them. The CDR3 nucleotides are TGCAGTGCTGAGACAGGGGAGGGCTCCTACGAGCAGTACTTC. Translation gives CSAETGEGSYEQYF.

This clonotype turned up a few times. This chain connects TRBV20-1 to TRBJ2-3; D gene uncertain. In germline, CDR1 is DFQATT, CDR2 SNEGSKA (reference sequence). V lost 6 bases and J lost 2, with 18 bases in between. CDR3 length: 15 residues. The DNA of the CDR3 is TGCAGTGCCCTCCGGAGTGGGTCCGCCACAGATACGCAGTATTTT. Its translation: CSALRSGSATDTQYF.

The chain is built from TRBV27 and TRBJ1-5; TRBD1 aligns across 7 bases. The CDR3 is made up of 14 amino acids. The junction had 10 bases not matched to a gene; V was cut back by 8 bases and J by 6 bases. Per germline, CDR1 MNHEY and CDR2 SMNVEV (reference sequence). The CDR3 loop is CASGGGHRGQPQHF. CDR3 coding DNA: TGTGCCAGCGGGGGAGGGCACAGGGGTCAGCCCCAGCATTTT.

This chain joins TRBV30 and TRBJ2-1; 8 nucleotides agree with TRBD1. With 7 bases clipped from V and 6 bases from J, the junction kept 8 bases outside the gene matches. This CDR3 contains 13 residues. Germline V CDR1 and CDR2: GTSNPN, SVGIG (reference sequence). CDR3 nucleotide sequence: TGTGCCTCACAGGGGGAAGTCGGCAATGAGCAGTTCTTC. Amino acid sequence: CASQGEVGNEQFF.

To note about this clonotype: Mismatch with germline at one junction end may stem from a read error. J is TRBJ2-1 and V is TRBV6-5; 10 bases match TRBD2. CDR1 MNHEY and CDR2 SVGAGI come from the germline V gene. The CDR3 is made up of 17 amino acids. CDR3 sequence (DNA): TGTCCCAGCAGTTATAAACTAGCGGGAATATCCTACAATGAGCAGTTCTTC. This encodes CPSSYKLAGISYNEQFF.

CDR3 sequence reads: CASSLGEFNLYF. The CDR3 DNA sequence: TGTGCCAGCAGCTTGGGGGAGTTCAATCTGTACTTC. This sequence joins TRBV5-6 and TRBJ2-5; a possible D gene is TRBD2 (5 bases). The germline V and J ends were trimmed by 0 bases and 13 bases, with 13 bases remaining between them. In germline, CDR1 is SGHDT, CDR2 YYEEEE. The CDR3 spans 12 residues. The variable domain in full, with the rest retrieved from reference TRBV5-6 and TRBJ2-5, is DAGVTQSPTHLIKTRGQQVTLRCSPKSGHDTVSWYQQALGQGPQFIFQYYEEEERQRGNFPDRFSGHQFPNYSSELNVNALLLGDSALYLCASSLGEFNLYFGPGTRLLVL.

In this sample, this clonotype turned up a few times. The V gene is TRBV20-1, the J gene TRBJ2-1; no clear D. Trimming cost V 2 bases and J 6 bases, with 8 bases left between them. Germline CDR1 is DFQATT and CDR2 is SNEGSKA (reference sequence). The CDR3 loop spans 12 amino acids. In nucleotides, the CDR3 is TGCAGTGCTAGACCTTCAAGCAATGAGCAGTTCTTC. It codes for CSARPSSNEQFF.